The present TCR beta chain was sequenced within a study of blood T cells in healthy people across ages. Isolation per sample recovered at least 7 million PBMCs. Comment on this clonotype: The antigen is undetermined.

This CDR3 has 16 residues. V shed 5 bases and J 2 bases; nucleotides not matched to a gene: 4. Per the germline V gene, CDR1 is SGHAT and CDR2 is FQNNGV. Points from the study as a whole: Bulk PBMC profiling left naive and antigen-experienced comparisons inconclusive. Naive T cell percentage showed a strong correlation with the diversity of TCR beta.

Primers used in a second PCR of roughly 6 to 11 cycles were a sample-barcoded 5' primer and a J-beta primer mix. Tagging of each cDNA molecule was performed by a template-switch adaptor with 12 random nucleotides. Via MiXCR, TCRdb re-called the 5' RACE reads, giving one row per CDR3 protein. The table includes around 1,500,000 distinct CDR3 sequences, 25% to 30% detected once. Input material: blood. The sequence derives from a woman aged 25 to 45 in good health. The chain is built from TRBV11-2 and TRBJ2-1; 12 bases agree with TRBD2. The CDR3 spells CASSQTSGGPYNEQFF. CDR3 sequence (DNA): TGTGCCAGCAGCCAGACTAGCGGGGGACCCTACAATGAGCAGTTCTTC. The full variable domain, its missing parts supplied by reference TRBV11-2 and TRBJ2-1, is EAGVAQSPRYKIIEKRQSVAFWCNPISGHATLYWYQQILGQGPKLLIQFQNNGVVDDSQLPKDRFSAERLKGVDSTLKIQPAKLEDSAVYLCASSQTSGGPYNEQFFGPGTRLTVL.